The clone carrying this T cell receptor beta chain was seen ten or more times. Its antigen remains unknown. Diagnosis of hyperthyroidism was new in patients aged 18 to 65, and its duration was under 2 months. This CDR3 is 12 amino acids long. CDR1 is SEHNR and CDR2 is FQNEAQ in the germline V gene (reference sequence). V was shortened by 4 bases and J by 5 bases, with 9 bases between the two germline ends. RNA transcripts yielded amplified TCR beta CDR3 regions. Primed by the HTBI set, a first-round RT-PCR was run on the TCR CDR3. One entry per CDR3 protein results from TCRdb running MiXCR on the multiplex PCR reads. The sample consists of about 520,000 distinct CDR3 sequences, less than 25% of them appearing once. The data originate from a study of T cells in Graves' hyperthyroidism and ophthalmopathy. General study results and limits: Through a model of 13 V-J features, ophthalmopathy was separated from stable hyperthyroidism. Also found in blood were most expanded thyroid clonotypes above 0.001.

This receptor was obtained from a man aged 18 to 29 with Graves' hyperthyroidism. The sample comprised blood. The chain employs TRBV7-9 and TRBJ2-7; D is perhaps TRBD2 (6 bases). The CDR3 DNA follows: TGTGCCAGCAGCTCCAGGGAGGACGAGCAGTACTTC. Protein: CASSSREDEQYF.